This paragraph reports one T cell receptor beta chain. Its antigen has not been determined. Base qualities are not at hand, and no much larger clone is one base apart. For CDR1 and CDR2, the germline V gene (reference sequence) lists LNHDA and SQIVND. V loses 10 bases of germline sequence and J loses 6 bases, and the interval between the two ends is 25 bases. Its CDR3 holds 16 amino acids, cysteine through phenylalanine. Of the read, only the CDR3 DNA is kept; its 48 bases are in frame from base 1. In the prospective study, participants were about 18 to 95 years old, resided in approximately 25 geographic areas of the United States, and were enrolled through a virtual design. Cohort assignment in the prospective study relied on participant-reported clinical history from a screening survey and a study questionnaire. A participant counted as exposed if, within 2 weeks of entering the study, that participant had been in contact with someone who had a PCR-confirmed or clinician-diagnosed COVID-19 case. In the prospective study, whole blood, serum and a nasopharyngeal or oropharyngeal swab were collected from each participant by mobile phlebotomists. Additional blood draws and questionnaires over an approximately 2-month period could optionally be provided by prospective study participants. Prospective study blood samples were shipped either frozen or at room temperature before DNA extraction.

This entry is derived from a study of blood T cell repertoires in COVID-19 (dated by TCRdb to about 2020). Looking at the study overall: Collaborator samples came from the United States, Italy and Spain and covered acute and convalescent phases of COVID-19. The prospective study material was composed of cDNA or gDNA derived from T cells, B-cell-depleted T cells, or PBMCs. The dataset comprised deeply sampled blood TCRbeta repertoires from subjects exposed to, actively infected with, or recovered from COVID-19. The repertoires were made available in a free public database intended to serve as a resource for research on the immune response to SARS-CoV-2. The samples were drawn from the first 160 participants of the ongoing ImmuneRACE study and from under 1,500 subjects provided by 6 global collaborators. Nearly every sample came with metadata listing a de-identified subject ID, COVID-19 status, age in years and sex. HLA class I and class II types, where available, came from metadata supplied by the sample provider rather than from assay-based typing.

Study-wide findings and limitations: The quantity of clinical and demographic metadata differed by source and by participant and was supplied without curation.

The immunoSEQ Assay, a bias-controlled multiplex PCR, was used to amplify TCRbeta CDR3 regions from genomic DNA. The authors' pipeline ran thus. Within the assay, amplification of reference gene primers was used to estimate how many nucleated cells each sample contained. To quantify the absolute abundance of each unique TCRbeta CDR3 rearrangement, sequence reads were collapsed and filtered. For each sample, productive Simpson clonality was calculated by taking the square root of Simpson's diversity index across productive rearrangements. TCRdb holds this immuneACCESS table with in-frame rearrangements only. Some clones are missing; in checked studies, unresolved V genes explain under half, and the rest has no known cause. Clone size and the V and J calls come from that table; the DNA yielded D and trimming. For this sample there are about 180,000 clones; approximately 80% appear just once. The ten largest clonotypes hold over 13% of the sample.

This receptor chain uses TRBV19 and TRBJ1-5, with a weak D call of TRBD1 (5 bases match). The material sequenced was PBMCs or T cells enriched from blood (not recorded which). This sequence originates from a man aged 60 to 75 who had been exposed to COVID-19. CDR3 sequence: CATKPEGRLNLQPQHF. The sequenced DNA: TGTGCCACTAAACCGGAGGGACGGCTCAACCTTCAGCCCCAGCATTTT.